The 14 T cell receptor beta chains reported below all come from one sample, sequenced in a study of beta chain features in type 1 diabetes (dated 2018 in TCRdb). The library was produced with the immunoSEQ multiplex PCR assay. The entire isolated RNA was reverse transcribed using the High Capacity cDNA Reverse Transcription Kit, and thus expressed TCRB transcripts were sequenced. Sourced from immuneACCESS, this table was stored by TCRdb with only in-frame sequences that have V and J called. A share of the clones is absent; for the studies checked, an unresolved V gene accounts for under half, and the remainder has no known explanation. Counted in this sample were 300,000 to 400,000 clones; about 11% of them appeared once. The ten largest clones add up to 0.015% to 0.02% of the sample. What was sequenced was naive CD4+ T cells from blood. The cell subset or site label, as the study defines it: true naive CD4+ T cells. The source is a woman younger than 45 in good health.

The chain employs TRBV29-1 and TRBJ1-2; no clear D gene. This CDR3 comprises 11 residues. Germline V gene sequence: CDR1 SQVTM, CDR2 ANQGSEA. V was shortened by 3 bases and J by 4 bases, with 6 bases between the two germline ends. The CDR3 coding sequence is TGCAGCGTTGATGAGGGCTATGGCTACACCTTC. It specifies CSVDEGYGYTF.

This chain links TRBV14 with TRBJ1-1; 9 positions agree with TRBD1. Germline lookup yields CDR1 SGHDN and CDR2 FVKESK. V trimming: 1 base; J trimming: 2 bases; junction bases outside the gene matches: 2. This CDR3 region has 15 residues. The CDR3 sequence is CASSQVGQGNTEAFF. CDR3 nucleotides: TGTGCCAGCAGCCAAGTGGGACAGGGCAACACTGAAGCTTTCTTT.

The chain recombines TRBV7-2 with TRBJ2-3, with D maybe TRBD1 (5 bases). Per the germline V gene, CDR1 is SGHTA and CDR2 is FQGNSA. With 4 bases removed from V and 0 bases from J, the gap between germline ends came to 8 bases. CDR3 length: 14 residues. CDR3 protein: CASSSRASTDTQYF. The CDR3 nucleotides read TGTGCCAGCAGCTCCAGGGCTAGCACAGATACGCAGTATTTT.

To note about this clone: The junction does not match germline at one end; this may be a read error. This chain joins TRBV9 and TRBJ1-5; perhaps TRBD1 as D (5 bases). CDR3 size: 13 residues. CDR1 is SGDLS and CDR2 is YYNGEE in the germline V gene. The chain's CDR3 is CASSVAGNRPQHF. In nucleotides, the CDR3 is TGTGCCAGCAGCGTAGCAGGGAATCGGCCCCAGCATTTT.

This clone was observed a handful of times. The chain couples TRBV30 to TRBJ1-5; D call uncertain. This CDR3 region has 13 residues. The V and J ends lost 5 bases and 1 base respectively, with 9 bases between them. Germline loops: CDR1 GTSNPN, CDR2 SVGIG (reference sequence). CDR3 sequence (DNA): TGTGCCTGGGGGAGCAGGAGCAATCAGCCCCAGCATTTT. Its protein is CAWGSRSNQPQHF. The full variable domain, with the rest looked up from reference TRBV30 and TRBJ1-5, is SQTIHQWPATLVQPVGSPLSLECTVEGTSNPNLYWYRQAAGRGLQLLFYSVGIGQISSEVPQNLSASRPQDRQFILSSKKLLLSDSGFYLCAWGSRSNQPQHFGDGTRLSIL.

CDR3 bases: TGCAGCGTTGGTTACCAGGGGCACACCGGGGAGCTGTTTTTT. Translating gives CSVGYQGHTGELFF. The rearrangement links TRBV29-1 to TRBJ2-2; tentative D call: TRBD1 (6 bases). CDR1 and CDR2 from the germline V gene are SQVTM and ANQGSEA. Trimming removed 4 bases from V and 3 bases from J, with 12 bases in between. The CDR3 extends over 14 amino acids.

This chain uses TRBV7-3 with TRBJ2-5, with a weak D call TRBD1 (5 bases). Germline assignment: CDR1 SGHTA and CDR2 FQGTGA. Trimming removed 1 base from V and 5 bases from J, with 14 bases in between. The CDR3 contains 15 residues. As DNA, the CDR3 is TGTGCCAGCAGCTTAATGGCAGGGTTCGAGGAGACCCAGTACTTC. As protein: CASSLMAGFEETQYF.

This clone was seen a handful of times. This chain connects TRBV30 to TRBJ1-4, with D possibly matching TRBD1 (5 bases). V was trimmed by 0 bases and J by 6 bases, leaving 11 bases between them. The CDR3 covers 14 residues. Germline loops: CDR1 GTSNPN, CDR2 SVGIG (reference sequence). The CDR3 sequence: CAWSVGGEDEKLFF. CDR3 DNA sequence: TGTGCCTGGAGTGTGGGAGGGGAAGATGAAAAACTGTTTTTT. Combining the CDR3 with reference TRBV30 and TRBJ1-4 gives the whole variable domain SQTIHQWPATLVQPVGSPLSLECTVEGTSNPNLYWYRQAAGRGLQLLFYSVGIGQISSEVPQNLSASRPQDRQFILSSKKLLLSDSGFYLCAWSVGGEDEKLFFGSGTQLSVL.

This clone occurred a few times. The CDR3 sequence is CASSLTPGQGNYGYTF. CDR3 bases: TGTGCCAGCAGCTTAACCCCGGGACAGGGTAACTATGGCTACACCTTC. The rearrangement joins TRBV7-2 to TRBJ1-2, with 9 bases aligning to TRBD1. V was pared by 2 bases and J by 1 base, with 5 bases of the junction left unmatched. This CDR3 region has 16 residues. The germline V gene has CDR1 SGHTA and CDR2 FQGNSA.

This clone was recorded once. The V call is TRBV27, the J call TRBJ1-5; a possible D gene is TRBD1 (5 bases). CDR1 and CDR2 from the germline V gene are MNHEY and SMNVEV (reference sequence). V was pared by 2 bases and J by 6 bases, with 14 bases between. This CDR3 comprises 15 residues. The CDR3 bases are TGTGCCAGCAGTTTAATGGCAGGGATTATTCAGCCCCAGCATTTT. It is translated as CASSLMAGIIQPQHF.

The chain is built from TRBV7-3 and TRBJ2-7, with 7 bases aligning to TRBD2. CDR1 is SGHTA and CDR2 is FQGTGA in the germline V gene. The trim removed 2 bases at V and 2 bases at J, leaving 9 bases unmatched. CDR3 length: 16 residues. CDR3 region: CASSLDVASGAYEQYF. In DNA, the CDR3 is TGTGCCAGCAGCTTAGATGTAGCTAGCGGAGCCTACGAGCAGTACTTC. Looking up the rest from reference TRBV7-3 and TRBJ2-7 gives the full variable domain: GAGVSQTPSNKVTEKGKYVELRCDPISGHTALYWYRQSLGQGPEFLIYFQGTGAADDSGLPNDRFFAVRPEGSVSTLKIQRTERGDSAVYLCASSLDVASGAYEQYFGPGTRLTVT.

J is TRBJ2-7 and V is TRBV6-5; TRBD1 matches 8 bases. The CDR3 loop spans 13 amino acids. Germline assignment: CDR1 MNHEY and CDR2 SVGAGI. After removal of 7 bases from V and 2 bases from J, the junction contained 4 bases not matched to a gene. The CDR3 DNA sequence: TGTGCCAGCAAACTACAGGGGGCCTACGAGCAGTACTTC. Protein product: CASKLQGAYEQYF.

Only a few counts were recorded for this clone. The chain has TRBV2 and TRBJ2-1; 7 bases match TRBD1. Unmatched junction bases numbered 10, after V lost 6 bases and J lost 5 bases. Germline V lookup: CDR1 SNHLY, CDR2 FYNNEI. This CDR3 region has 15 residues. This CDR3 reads CASSAGTAMNNEQFF. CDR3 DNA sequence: TGTGCCAGCAGCGCCGGGACAGCAATGAACAATGAGCAGTTCTTC.

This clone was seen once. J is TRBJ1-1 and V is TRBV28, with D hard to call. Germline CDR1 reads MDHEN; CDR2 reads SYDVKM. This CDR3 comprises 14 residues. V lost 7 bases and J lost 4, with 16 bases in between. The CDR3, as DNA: TGTGCCAGCATCCACGGCCTACGCGGCACTGAAGCTTTCTTT. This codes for CASIHGLRGTEAFF.